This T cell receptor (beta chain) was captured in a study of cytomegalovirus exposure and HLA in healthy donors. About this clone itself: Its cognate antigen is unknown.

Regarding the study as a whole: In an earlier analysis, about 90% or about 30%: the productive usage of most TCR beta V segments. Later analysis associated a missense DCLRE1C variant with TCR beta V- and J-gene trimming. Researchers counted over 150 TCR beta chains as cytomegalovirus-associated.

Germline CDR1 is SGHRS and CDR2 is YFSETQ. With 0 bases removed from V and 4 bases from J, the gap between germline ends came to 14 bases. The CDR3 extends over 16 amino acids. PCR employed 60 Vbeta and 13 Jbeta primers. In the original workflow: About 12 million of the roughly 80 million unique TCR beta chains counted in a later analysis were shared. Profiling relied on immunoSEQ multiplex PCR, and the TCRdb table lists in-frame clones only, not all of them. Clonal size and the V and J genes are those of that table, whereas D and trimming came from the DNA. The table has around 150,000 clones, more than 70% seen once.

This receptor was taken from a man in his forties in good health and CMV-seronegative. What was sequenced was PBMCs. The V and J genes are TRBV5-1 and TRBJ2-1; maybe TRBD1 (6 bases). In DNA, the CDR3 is TGCGCCAGCAGCTTGGCACCGGGGACACCTTACAATGAGCAGTTCTTC. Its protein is CASSLAPGTPYNEQFF.